Detailed here is one T cell receptor beta chain. Its specificity is unknown. This entry comes from a study of cytomegalovirus exposure and HLA in healthy donors. Broader study findings: More clonal expansion characterized HLA-associated TCR beta chains than equally common others in a later analysis. Several V segments, TRBV6-2 and TRBV6-3 among them, could not be told apart and were dropped.

Germline CDR1 and CDR2: SGHTA and FQGNSA. V was clipped by 5 bases and J by 4 bases, with 11 bases between them. This CDR3 is built from 13 residues. With 60 Vbeta and 13 Jbeta primers, the PCR was carried out. The table came from immunoSEQ multiplex PCR; TCRdb's copy has only in-frame clones and leaves some out. The sample shows around 37,000 clones, and more than 4.5% sits with its ten largest clones. This TCR was sampled from a human donor in good health. Sequencing was carried out using PBMCs. The genes are TRBV7-2 and TRBJ1-2; weak D call: TRBD1 (5 bases). CDR3 sequence reads: CASSGTTAYGYTF. CDR3 nucleotides: TGTGCCAGCAGCGGAACGACAGCCTATGGCTACACCTTC.